One T cell receptor beta chain is described in this entry. The antigen this receptor binds is unknown. No clone much larger than this one lies a single base away; base qualities are absent. The sample contains more than one DNA sequence encoding this CDR3. These data are taken from a study of blood T cell repertoires in COVID-19 (dated by TCRdb to between 2020 and 2021). Concerning the study at large: Samples from collaborators originated in the United States, Italy and Spain and spanned both the acute and convalescent phases of COVID-19. The prospective study material was composed of cDNA or gDNA derived from T cells, B-cell-depleted T cells, or PBMCs. Deeply sampled blood TCRbeta repertoires from subjects exposed to, actively infected with, or recovered from COVID-19 were included in the dataset. The repertoires were made available in a free public database intended to serve as a resource for research on the immune response to SARS-CoV-2. Samples came from the ongoing ImmuneRACE study (first 160 participants) plus 1,254 subjects from 6 global collaborators. Sample metadata almost always included a de-identified subject ID, COVID-19 status, age in years and sex. Where HLA class I and class II types were available, the types were taken from metadata supplied by the sample provider, not from assay-based typing.

General findings and caveats noted by the study authors: The amount of clinical and demographic metadata varied by source and participant and was provided uncurated.

V is pruned by 3 bases and J by 2 bases, leaving 5 bases of the junction without a gene match. CDR1 and CDR2, per the germline V gene, are SGHRS and YFSETQ. The CDR3 goes from the cysteine to the phenylalanine over 14 residues. Only CDR3 DNA remains: 42 bases, in frame from the first base. TCRbeta CDR3 regions were amplified from genomic DNA using the immunoSEQ Assay, a bias-controlled multiplex PCR. As for the original processing: Nucleated cell counts per sample were estimated from amplification of reference gene primers within the assay. Sequence reads were collapsed and filtered to measure the absolute abundance of every unique TCRbeta CDR3 rearrangement. Productive Simpson clonality was computed per sample as the square root of Simpson's diversity index over productive rearrangements. What TCRdb holds here is the immuneACCESS table cut down to in-frame rearrangements. Part of the clones is not present; checked against another copy, under half of the missing clones reflect an unresolved V gene, and the others are unexplained. D and trimming were read from the DNA, whereas the V and J calls and clone size are those reported in that table. The sample has tens of thousands of clones on record, around 83% of them singletons. The ten largest make up about 30% of the sample.

Each collaborating institution followed its own protocols to collect whole blood in K2EDTA tubes. For TCRbeta analysis, collaborator samples were shipped as frozen whole blood, as isolated PBMCs, or as DNA extracted from either sample type. The source is a human donor in a cohort sampled during active COVID-19. The chain was built from TRBV5-1 and TRBJ2-7; TRBD1 lines up with 7 middle nucleotides. The sequencing sample was made of peripheral blood. At the DNA level, the sequence is TGCGCCAGCAGCTCGGGACAGCGAACCTACGAGCAGTACTTC. This encodes CASSSGQRTYEQYF.